This T cell receptor beta chain was recovered during a study of cytomegalovirus exposure and HLA in healthy donors. About the research overall: An early data release held tens of millions of unique TCRs from HLA-typed donors.

Regarding the study as a whole: Data from an earlier analysis indicated that most TCR beta V segments were productive either about 90% or about 30% of the time. Across all donors, roughly uniform sequencing depth was an assumption of the presence/absence analyses.

On this clone itself: The antigen is not known.

V dropped 4 bases and J dropped 4; count of bases not matched to a gene: 8. The germline CDR1 and CDR2 sequences are SGHRS and YFSETQ. This CDR3 has 15 amino acids. Vbeta (60) and Jbeta (13) primers were used in the PCR. TCRdb's copy holds only in-frame clones and misses some; the assay was immunoSEQ multiplex PCR. The sample consists of 150,000 or so clones, approximately 80% of them appearing once. This sequence was found in a middle-aged man in good health and CMV-seronegative. The sample comprised PBMCs. The rearrangement uses TRBV5-1 and TRBJ2-5, with TRBD1 matching over 9 bases. The CDR3 DNA sequence: TGCGCCAGCAGCGTTGGGACAGGGAAGGGAGAGACCCAGTACTTC. This sequence encodes CASSVGTGKGETQYF. The full variable domain, rest sourced from reference TRBV5-1 and TRBJ2-5, is KAGVTQTPRYLIKTRGQQVTLSCSPISGHRSVSWYQQTPGQGLQFLFEYFSETQRNKGNFPGRFSGRQFSNSRSEMNVSTLELGDSALYLCASSVGTGKGETQYFGPGTRLLVL.